The next 8 T cell receptor beta chains were all read from a single sample in a study of cytomegalovirus exposure and HLA in healthy donors. 13 Jbeta primers and 60 Vbeta primers were used for the PCR. Data came from immunoSEQ multiplex PCR; TCRdb stores just in-frame clones and leaves some out. Of 99,000 or so clones listed, 10% are singletons. Sequencing was performed on PBMCs. Source of these receptors: a man in his forties or fifties in good health and CMV-seropositive.

The genes are TRBV4-2 and TRBJ1-4; no clear D. CDR3 length: 15 amino acids. V was clipped by 0 bases and J by 5 bases, with 10 bases between them. Per the germline V gene, CDR1 is LGHNA and CDR2 is YNFKEQ. CDR3 sequence: CASSQDLSGNEKLFF. For the CDR3, the DNA is TGTGCCAGCAGCCAAGATCTGTCGGGAAATGAAAAACTGTTTTTT.

This sequence joins TRBV6-6 and TRBJ2-7; 8 bases fit TRBD2. V was clipped by 8 bases and J by 3 bases; unmatched bases: 6. Germline-derived CDR1 and CDR2 are MNHNY and SVGAGI (reference sequence). This CDR3 has 13 amino acids. In DNA, the CDR3 is TGTGCCAGCGAGGGGACTAGTCACTACGAGCAGTACTTC. It specifies CASEGTSHYEQYF.

This clone was seen a few times. The rearrangement joins TRBV6-5 to TRBJ2-4; D is possibly TRBD2 (5 bases). CDR1 and CDR2 (germline): MNHEY, SVGAGI. This CDR3 has 12 amino acids. Trimming left V 10 bases short and J 6 bases short, with 13 bases between. This chain's CDR3 is CATGGLGNIQYF. DNA of the CDR3: TGTGCCACGGGCGGGCTCGGAAACATTCAGTACTTC.

This clone appeared a few times. The chain employs TRBV28 and TRBJ1-1; TRBD1 might be the D (6 bases). The germline V and J ends were trimmed by 10 bases and 7 bases, with 25 bases remaining between them. CDR3 length: 15 amino acids. The germline V gene encodes CDR1 MDHEN and CDR2 SYDVKM. Written as DNA, the CDR3 is TGTGCCACCAGGGTGGAGGACGGGGGGCTGGGTGAAGCTTTCTTT. This sequence encodes CATRVEDGGLGEAFF.

The chain combines TRBV25-1 with TRBJ2-5; possibly TRBD2 for D (6 bases). From germline, CDR1 is MGHDK and CDR2 SYGVNS. The V and J ends lost 1 base and 5 bases respectively, with 11 bases between them. This CDR3 region has 14 residues. The CDR3 loop reads CASSELEGLETQYF. CDR3 DNA: TGTGCCAGCAGTGAATTGGAGGGCCTGGAGACCCAGTACTTC. Full variable domain (missing parts from reference TRBV25-1 and TRBJ2-5): EADIYQTPRYLVIGTGKKITLECSQTMGHDKMYWYQQDPGMELHLIHYSYGVNSTEKGDLSSESTVSRIRTEHFPLTLESARPSHTSQYLCASSELEGLETQYFGPGTRLLVL.

This chain connects TRBV4-3 to TRBJ1-2; 11 bases align to TRBD1. Germline values: CDR1 LGHNA, CDR2 YSLEER. This CDR3 spans 15 amino acids. Trimming removed 4 bases from V and 4 bases from J; junction bases left unmatched: 5. The CDR3 sequence is CASSLGTGGPYGYTF. The CDR3 nucleotides read TGCGCCAGCAGCCTTGGGACAGGGGGGCCCTATGGCTACACCTTC.

The J gene is TRBJ1-2, the V gene TRBV10-3; 8 nucleotides line up with TRBD1. The ends lost 4 bases at V and 5 bases at J; junction bases unmatched: 0. This CDR3 comprises 12 residues. The V gene's germline CDR1 is ENHRY and CDR2 SYGVKD. The CDR3 DNA is TGTGCCATCAGTGGGACAGGGTATGGCTACACCTTC. Amino acid sequence: CAISGTGYGYTF.

This sequence joins TRBV14 and TRBJ2-5; D is undetermined. The assigned J gene may be wrong: the sequence end matches TRBJ2-7 better. Germline V gives CDR1 SGHDN, CDR2 FVKESK. The CDR3 has 11 amino acids. CDR3 coding DNA: TGTGCCAGCAGCCGCGCCTACGAGCAGTACTTC. As protein: CASSRAYEQYF.